This T cell receptor beta chain was profiled in a study of shared clonotypes between healthy human individuals. Sequenced by immunoSEQ multiplex PCR; TCRdb stores in-frame clones only, minus some. Of 2.3 million or so clones listed, 85% to 95% were seen once; the top ten hold roughly 0.36%. Overall study findings and caveats: Relative to clonotypes present in all four donors, those not shared had lower generation probabilities.

Comments on this clone: As yet, its antigen is unknown.

Trimming took 6 bases from V and 1 from J, leaving 6 bases between them. Germline values: CDR1 KGHSH, CDR2 LQKENI. This CDR3 is built from 12 residues. The sample taken for sequencing was naive CD4+ T cells from PBMCs. The subset denotes: CD45RA+ positively selected. This sequence originates from a man younger than 30 in good health. Some clones in this sample may be carry-over from other donors' samples. V usage is TRBV18 and J usage is TRBJ1-2; D is unclear. The CDR3 here is CASSRDNYGYTF. In DNA form, the CDR3 reads TGTGCCAGCTCTAGGGATAACTATGGCTACACCTTC.